The clone carrying this TCR beta chain was seen once. Its antigen is unknown. The V end was cut by 3 bases, the J end by 2 bases, with 16 bases between. CDR3 length: 15 amino acids. Germline-derived CDR1 and CDR2 are GTSNPN and SVGIG (reference sequence). The data were taken from a study of cytomegalovirus exposure and HLA in healthy donors. General observations from the study: Relative to the approximately 680-donor mean, N-insertions were reportedly fewer in an Asian-associated ancestry cluster in a later analysis.

The PCR was carried out with 60 Vbeta primers and 13 Jbeta primers. TCRdb's table, derived via immunoSEQ multiplex PCR, lists solely in-frame clones and lacks some. This table has approximately 140,000 clones, around three quarters appearing once. Sequenced material: PBMCs. V is TRBV30 and J is TRBJ1-2, with D possibly being TRBD1 (5 bases). The TCR originated in a woman aged 45-65 years in good health and CMV-seronegative. In DNA form, the CDR3 reads TGTGCCTGGAGGCGCCCCGGGACTCTGAACTATGGCTACACCTTC. Its translation is CAWRRPGTLNYGYTF.